This entry features one T cell receptor beta chain sequence. Per germline, CDR1 SGHRS and CDR2 YFSETQ. V shed 3 bases and J shed 4 bases, with 8 bases lying between them. The CDR3 loop spans 13 amino acids. This sample is part of a study of T-cell reconstitution after alpha-beta-depleted transplantation in children. Library preparation (for TCRbeta) was performed with unique molecular identifiers. In TCRdb, the PCR reads were re-called with MiXCR into one record per CDR3 protein. Of 200,000 to 250,000 distinct CDR3 sequences in the sample, around 11% are singletons; the top ten hold 2% to 3%. The sequence derives from a human donor who donated a stem cell graft to a child with acute lymphoblastic leukemia. The chain joins TRBV5-1 to TRBJ2-1, with D perhaps matching TRBD1 or TRBD2 (5 bases each). Source: PBMCs from the stem cell graft donor, taken from the stem cell graft. CDR3 residues: CASSSEGYNEQFF. CDR3 DNA: TGCGCCAGCAGCTCTGAGGGGTACAATGAGCAGTTCTTC.